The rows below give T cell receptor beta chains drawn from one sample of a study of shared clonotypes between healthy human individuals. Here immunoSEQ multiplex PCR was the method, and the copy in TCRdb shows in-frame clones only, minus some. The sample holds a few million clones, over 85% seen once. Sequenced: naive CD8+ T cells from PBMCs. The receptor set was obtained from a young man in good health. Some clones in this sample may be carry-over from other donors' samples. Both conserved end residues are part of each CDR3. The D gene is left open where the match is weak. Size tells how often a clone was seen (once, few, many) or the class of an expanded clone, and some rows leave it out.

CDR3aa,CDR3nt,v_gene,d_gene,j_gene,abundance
CASSQDLERELFF,TGCGCCAGCAGCCAAGATCTAGAGAGGGAGCTGTTTTTT,TRBV4-3,.,TRBJ2-2,.
CASSPSGNTEAFF,TGTGCCAGCAGCCCTTCAGGGAACACTGAAGCTTTCTTT,TRBV9,.,TRBJ1-1,.
CASSSGDGYTF,TGTGCCAGCAGTTCCGGAGATGGCTACACCTTC,TRBV27,.,TRBJ1-2,.
CASSRLGGAATF,TGTGCCAGCAGTAGGTTAGGGGGCGCAGCCACCTTC,TRBV6-5,TRBD1,TRBJ1-2,.
CASSLQGFPYQPQHF,TGTGCCAGCAGTCTTCAAGGGTTCCCCTATCAGCCCCAGCATTTT,TRBV6-5,.,TRBJ1-5,.
CASSYKAGGPYNEQFF,TGTGCCAGCAGTTACAAGGCGGGAGGGCCATATAATGAGCAGTTCTTC,TRBV6-6,TRBD2,TRBJ2-1,.
CAISPGQTPFYEQYF,TGTGCCATCAGTCCGGGACAAACCCCTTTCTACGAGCAGTACTTC,TRBV10-3,.,TRBJ2-7,.
CASSATGLFYEQYF,TGTGCCAGCAGCGCAACGGGACTTTTCTACGAGCAGTACTTC,TRBV7-9,.,TRBJ2-7,.
CASSQARTGKHEQYF,TGCGCCAGCAGCCAAGCTCGGACAGGGAAACACGAGCAGTACTTC,TRBV4-1,TRBD1,TRBJ2-7,.
CASSLAALQPRAEAFF,TGCGCCAGCAGCTTGGCTGCCCTACAGCCCCGCGCTGAAGCTTTCTTT,TRBV5-1,.,TRBJ1-1,.
CASNPPRRGSTDTQYF,TGTGCCAGCAACCCTCCGAGGCGGGGAAGCACAGATACGCAGTATTTT,TRBV7-9,.,TRBJ2-3,.
CASSPSAGGYTDTQYF,TGTGCCAGCTCACCCTCTGCCGGAGGGTACACAGATACGCAGTATTTT,TRBV18,.,TRBJ2-3,.
CASSSRERDTGELFF,TGCGCCAGCAGCTCACGGGAGCGCGACACCGGGGAGCTGTTTTTT,TRBV5-1,.,TRBJ2-2,.
CASSLFRQSDYGYTF,TGTGCCAGCAGTTTATTTCGACAGAGTGACTATGGCTACACCTTC,TRBV28,.,TRBJ1-2,.
CASSLVGQAAADTQYF,TGTGCCAGCAGCTTAGTCGGGCAGGCCGCGGCAGATACGCAGTATTTT,TRBV7-6,.,TRBJ2-3,once
CASSFRQGSYNEQFF,TGTGCCAGCAGCTTTCGCCAGGGTTCCTACAATGAGCAGTTCTTC,TRBV7-6,.,TRBJ2-1,.
CASSLDSQTEAFF,TGTGCCAGCAGCTTGGACTCCCAAACTGAAGCTTTCTTT,TRBV5-4,.,TRBJ1-1,.
CASSRTGGPPSSYEQYF,TGTGCCAGCAGCAGGACGGGAGGACCTCCCAGCTCCTACGAGCAGTACTTC,TRBV9,TRBD2,TRBJ2-7,.
CASSSSAATNEKLFF,TGCGCCAGCAGCTCTTCAGCGGCAACTAATGAAAAACTGTTTTTT,TRBV5-1,.,TRBJ1-4,.
CASSQTVGARTQYF,TGCGCCAGCAGCCAGACGGTCGGGGCTAGGACGCAGTATTTT,TRBV4-1,.,TRBJ2-3,.
CAWSQAPTTRAEAFF,TGTGCCTGGAGTCAAGCGCCCACCACCCGAGCTGAAGCTTTCTTT,TRBV30,.,TRBJ1-1,.
CAWSVGQGEVVQETQYF,TGTGCCTGGAGTGTAGGACAGGGTGAGGTGGTACAAGAGACCCAGTACTTC,TRBV30,TRBD1,TRBJ2-5,.
CASRDRGSEQYF,TGTGCCAGCAGGGACAGGGGGAGCGAGCAGTACTTC,TRBV6-5,TRBD1,TRBJ2-7,.
CASSYSRPGGTDTQYF,TGTGCCAGCAGTTATTCTCGGCCTGGGGGCACAGATACGCAGTATTTT,TRBV6-9,.,TRBJ2-3,.
CASSLDQGSYNEQFF,TGTGCCAGCAGCTTGGATCAGGGTTCCTACAATGAGCAGTTCTTC,TRBV5-8,.,TRBJ2-1,.
CASSLRGIGLNEQYF,TGCGCCAGCAGCTTGAGGGGGATAGGGCTCAACGAGCAGTACTTC,TRBV5-1,.,TRBJ2-7,.
CASSTVPGLGAGGELFF,TGTGCCAGCAGCACCGTTCCAGGGTTGGGAGCCGGCGGGGAGCTGTTTTTT,TRBV28,.,TRBJ2-2,.
CASRQGNTEAFF,TGTGCCAGTCGGCAGGGGAACACTGAAGCTTTCTTT,TRBV28,.,TRBJ1-1,few
CASSVRGDLGHYEQYF,TGTGCCAGCAGCGTAAGAGGGGACCTAGGCCACTACGAGCAGTACTTC,TRBV9,.,TRBJ2-7,.
CASGRSGVTDTQYF,TGTGCCTCGGGCAGATCGGGTGTCACAGATACGCAGTATTTT,TRBV30,.,TRBJ2-3,.
CATKGLAEFRLFF,TGCGCCACCAAGGGACTAGCGGAGTTCCGGCTGTTCTTC,TRBV5-1,TRBD2,TRBJ2-1,.
CASSQVFAGSKNTIYF,TGCGCCAGCAGCCAAGTATTTGCAGGGAGTAAAAACACCATATATTTT,TRBV4-1,.,TRBJ1-3,.
CASSLGAAGQTQYF,TGTGCCAGCAGCTTAGGAGCCGCGGGTCAGACCCAGTACTTC,TRBV7-2,.,TRBJ2-5,.
CSVVRSPDTQYF,TGCAGCGTTGTCAGGAGCCCAGATACGCAGTATTTT,TRBV29-1,.,TRBJ2-3,.
CASSPRLAIAKNIQYF,TGTGCCAGCAGCCCCCGACTAGCTATAGCCAAAAACATTCAGTACTTC,TRBV7-9,TRBD2,TRBJ2-4,once
CASSLGVASGFYEQYF,TGTGCCAGCAGCTTAGGGGTAGCTAGCGGGTTTTACGAGCAGTACTTC,TRBV11-2,TRBD2,TRBJ2-7,once